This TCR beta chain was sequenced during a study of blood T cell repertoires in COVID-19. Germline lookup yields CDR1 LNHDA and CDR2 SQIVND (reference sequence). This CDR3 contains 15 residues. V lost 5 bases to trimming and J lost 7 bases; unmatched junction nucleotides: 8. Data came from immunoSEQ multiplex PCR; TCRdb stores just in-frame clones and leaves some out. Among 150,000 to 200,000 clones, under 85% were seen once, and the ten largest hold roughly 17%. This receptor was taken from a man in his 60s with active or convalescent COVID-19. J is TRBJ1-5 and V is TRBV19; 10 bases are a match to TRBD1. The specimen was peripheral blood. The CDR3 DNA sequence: TGTGCCAGTAGTGACCGGGACAGGGGAAACCAGCCCCAGCATTTT. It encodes CASSDRDRGNQPQHF.